The sequence of this T cell receptor (beta chain) was determined in a study of T cell changes during pregnancy in multiple sclerosis (dated by TCRdb to about 2019). For the wider study: The study examined how the T cell repertoire changed over the course of pregnancy in women with multiple sclerosis.

Turning to this clone: The antigen it binds to is not known. No much larger clonotype is one base removed from it; base qualities were not supplied.

Libraries came from the immunoSEQ multiplex PCR assay. Drawn from immuneACCESS, this table holds only the in-frame rearrangements with V and J called that TCRdb kept. Clones are partly lost; checked studies trace under half to an unresolved V gene and leave the rest unexplained. The sample includes 60,000 to 90,000 clones, with 90% to 95% observed a single time. Together, the top ten hold 1.5% to 2% of the sample. From V the trimming removes 5 bases and from J it removes 8 bases, while the gene matches leave 7 bases of the junction unaccounted for. Counted from cysteine to phenylalanine, this CDR3 has 13 amino acids. This entry keeps only the CDR3 DNA: 39 bases, framed from base 1. For CDR1 and CDR2, the germline V gene lists MNHNS and SASEGT.

The rearranged segments are TRBV6-1 and TRBJ1-1; TRBD1 lines up with 8 middle nucleotides. This clonotype originated in a female donor in good health, enrolled as a control in a pregnancy study. Sample: peripheral blood, taken in the first trimester of pregnancy. The nucleotide sequence is TGTGCCAGCAGTTTTTCTAGGACAGGGGAAGCTTTCTTT. This yields the protein CASSFSRTGEAFF.